This T cell receptor beta chain was found in a study of blood T cell repertoires in COVID-19. TCRdb's table, derived via immunoSEQ multiplex PCR, lists solely in-frame clones and lacks some. The sample has a few hundred thousand clones, around 87% seen once. Source material: PBMCs or T cells enriched from blood (not recorded which). The sequence was obtained from a man younger than 45 who had been exposed to COVID-19.

The CDR3 is CASSQGGQAAGYYEQYF. The CDR3 coding sequence is TGCGCCAGCAGCCAAGGCGGACAAGCCGCGGGATACTACGAGCAGTACTTC. The rearrangement joins TRBV4-1 to TRBJ2-7; perhaps TRBD2 as D (6 bases). V was cut by 1 base and J by 3 bases, with 19 bases left in between. The length of the CDR3 is 17 residues. CDR1 MGHRA and CDR2 YSYEKL come from the germline V gene.